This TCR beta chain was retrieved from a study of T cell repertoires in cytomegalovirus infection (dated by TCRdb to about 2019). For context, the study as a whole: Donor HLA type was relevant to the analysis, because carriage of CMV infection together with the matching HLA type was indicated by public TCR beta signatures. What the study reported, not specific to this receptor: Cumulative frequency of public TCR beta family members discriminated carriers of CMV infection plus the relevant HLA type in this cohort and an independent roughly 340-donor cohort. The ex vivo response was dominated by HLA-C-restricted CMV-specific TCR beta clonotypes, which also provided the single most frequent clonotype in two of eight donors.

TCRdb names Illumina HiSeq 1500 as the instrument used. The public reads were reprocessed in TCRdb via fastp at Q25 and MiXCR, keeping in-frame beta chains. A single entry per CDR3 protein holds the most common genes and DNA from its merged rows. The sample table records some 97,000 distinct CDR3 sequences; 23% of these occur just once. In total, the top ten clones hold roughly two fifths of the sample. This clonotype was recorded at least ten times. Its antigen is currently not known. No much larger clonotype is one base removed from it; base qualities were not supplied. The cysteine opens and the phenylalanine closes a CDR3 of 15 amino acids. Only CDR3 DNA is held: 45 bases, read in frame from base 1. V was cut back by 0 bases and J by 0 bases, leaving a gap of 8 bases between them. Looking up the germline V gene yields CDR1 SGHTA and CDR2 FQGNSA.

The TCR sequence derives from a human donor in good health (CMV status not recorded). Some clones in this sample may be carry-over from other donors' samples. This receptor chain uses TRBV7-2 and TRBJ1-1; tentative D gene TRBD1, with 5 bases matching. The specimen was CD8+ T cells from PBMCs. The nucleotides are TGTGCCAGCAGCTTAGCGGGCAGGGTGAACACTGAAGCTTTCTTT. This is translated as CASSLAGRVNTEAFF.